This T cell receptor (beta chain) derives from a study of T cell responses to AZD1222 COVID-19 vaccine. This clone was seen just once. Assay: immunoSEQ multiplex PCR; the TCRdb copy retains only in-frame clones and omits some. The profile covers tens of thousands of clones, with less than 95% appearing a single time and approximately 8% taken by the ten largest. The J segment lost 2 bases and the V segment lost 1 base, leaving 3 bases of the junction unmatched. The CDR3 extends over 16 amino acids. Germline CDR1 and CDR2: LNHDA and SQIVND (reference sequence). The clonotype comes from an adult who received the AZD1222 COVID-19 vaccine. The chain uses TRBV19 and TRBJ2-2, with 8 bases identical to TRBD2. The sample in question was peripheral blood, obtained 28 days after the second AZD1222 dose. CDR3 region: CASSIAGGFNTGELFF. The CDR3 nucleotides read TGTGCCAGTAGTATAGCGGGAGGGTTCAACACCGGGGAGCTGTTTTTT.